The clone carrying this TCR beta chain turned up a few times. Its antigen is not known. Germline V gene data show CDR1 as SNHLY and CDR2 as FYNNEI. With 4 bases removed from V and 4 bases from J, the gap between germline ends came to 4 bases. The length of the CDR3 is 11 residues. The entry originates in a study of T cell repertoires in cytomegalovirus infection. Study-wide context: Selection of CMV epitopes for the study included recently identified HLA-C-restricted and well-studied HLA-B-restricted ones. Indications came from public TCR beta signatures; they pointed to CMV infection and to a matching HLA type.

TCRdb re-called the reads through MiXCR, storing one row per CDR3 protein. The sample records 62,000 or so distinct CDR3 sequences, over 20% being singletons. General study points: Clonotypes of TCR beta that were HLA-C-restricted and CMV-specific dominated the ex vivo response.

The sequence derives from a human donor in good health (CMV status not recorded). Some clones in this sample may be carry-over from other donors' samples. This sequence joins TRBV2 and TRBJ1-1; no definite D call. The sample consisted of CD8+ T cells from cultured PBMCs, taken from culture after CMV antigen stimulation. Written as DNA, the CDR3 is TGTGCCAGCAGTGTGGGCACTGAAGCTTTCTTT. Protein sequence: CASSVGTEAFF.